This TCR beta chain was profiled in a study of blood T cells in healthy people across ages. Germline-derived CDR1 and CDR2 are LGHDT and YNNKEL (reference sequence). The CDR3 runs to 15 residues. V gave up 1 base and J gave up 4 bases, with 13 bases separating them. A second about 7 to 11 cycle PCR used barcoded and J-beta primers. Individual samples furnished no less than 3 million CDR3-containing paired-end reads apiece. TCRdb fed the 5' RACE reads into MiXCR, producing one record per CDR3 protein. The sample contains fewer than 2,000,000 distinct CDR3 sequences, around 40% of which appear only once. General study findings and limits: Nothing was known about donor CMV status, and this possibly confounded expanded clonotype changes. Naive T cell percentage showed a strong correlation with the diversity of TCR beta.

This clonotype was found a few times. Antigen specificity is unknown. Sequenced input: blood. The TCR was taken from a human donor in good health. The chain couples TRBV3-1 to TRBJ1-2; maybe TRBD1 (5 bases). The CDR3, as DNA: TGTGCCAGCAGCCAAGGGTGGGGCGGTCCCTATGGCTACACCTTC. It encodes CASSQGWGGPYGYTF.